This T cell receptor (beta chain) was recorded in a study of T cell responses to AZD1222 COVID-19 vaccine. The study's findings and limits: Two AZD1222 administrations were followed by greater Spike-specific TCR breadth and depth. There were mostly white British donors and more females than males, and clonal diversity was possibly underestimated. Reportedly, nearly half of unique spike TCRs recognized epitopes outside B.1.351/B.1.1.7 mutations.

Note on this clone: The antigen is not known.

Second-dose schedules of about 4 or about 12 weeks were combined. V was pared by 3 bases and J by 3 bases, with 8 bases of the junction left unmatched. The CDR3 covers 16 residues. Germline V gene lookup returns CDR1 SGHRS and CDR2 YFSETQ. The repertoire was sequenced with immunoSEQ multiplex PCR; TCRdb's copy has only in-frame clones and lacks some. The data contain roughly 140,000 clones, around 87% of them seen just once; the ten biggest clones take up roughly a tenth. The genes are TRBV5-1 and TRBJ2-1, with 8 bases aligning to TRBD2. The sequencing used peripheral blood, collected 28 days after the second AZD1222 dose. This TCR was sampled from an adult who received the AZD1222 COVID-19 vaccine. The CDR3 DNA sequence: TGCGCCAGCAGCTCCAGCGGGAGTGGGGTCTACAATGAGCAGTTCTTC. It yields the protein CASSSSGSGVYNEQFF.